The subject of this entry is one TCR beta chain. Its antigen remains unidentified. Thyroid ultrasound and orbital computed tomography, with clinical symptoms and serum thyroxine and TRAb, informed diagnoses. Per germline, CDR1 SGHTA and CDR2 FQGNSA. The CDR3 has 14 residues. The V end lost 5 bases, the J end lost 8 bases, and 16 bases lay between the germline ends. TCR beta CDR3 regions were amplified from RNA. Researchers ran a first-round RT-PCR on the TCR CDR3 using the HTBI primer set. TCRdb analysed the multiplex PCR reads with MiXCR anew, one entry per CDR3 protein. The table lists under 300,000 distinct CDR3 sequences, about an eighth of them singletons. This entry comes from a study of T cells in Graves' hyperthyroidism and ophthalmopathy. Study results and caveats: Classification by a 13 V-J model distinguished ophthalmopathy from stable hyperthyroidism. Within blood appeared most thyroid clonotypes that had expanded above 0.001. Prediction of ophthalmopathy progression came a median around 6.5 months pre-onset.

The rearrangement uses TRBV7-2 and TRBJ2-1; D unclear. The sample was blood. This clonotype originated in a woman aged 40 to 50 with Graves' hyperthyroidism. Here the CDR3 reads CASSRYRVDHEQFF. The CDR3 DNA is TGTGCCAGCAGCCGTTACCGGGTTGACCATGAGCAGTTCTTC.